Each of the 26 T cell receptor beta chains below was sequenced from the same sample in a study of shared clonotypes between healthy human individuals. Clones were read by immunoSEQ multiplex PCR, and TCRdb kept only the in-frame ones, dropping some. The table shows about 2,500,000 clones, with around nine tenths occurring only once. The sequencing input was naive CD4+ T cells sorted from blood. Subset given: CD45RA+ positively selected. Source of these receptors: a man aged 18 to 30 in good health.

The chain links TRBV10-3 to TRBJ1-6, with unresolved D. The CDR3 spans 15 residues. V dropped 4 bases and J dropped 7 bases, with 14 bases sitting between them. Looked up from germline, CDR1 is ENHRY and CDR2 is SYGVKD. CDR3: CAISVAGYDNSPLHF. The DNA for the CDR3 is TGTGCCATCAGTGTCGCGGGGTATGACAATTCACCCCTCCACTTT.

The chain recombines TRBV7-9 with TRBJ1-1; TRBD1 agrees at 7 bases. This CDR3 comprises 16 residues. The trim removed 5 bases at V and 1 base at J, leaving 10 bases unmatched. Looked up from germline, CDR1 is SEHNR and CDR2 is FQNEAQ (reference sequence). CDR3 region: CASSTRQGRGNTEAFF. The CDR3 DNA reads TGTGCCAGCAGCACAAGACAGGGCAGGGGGAACACTGAAGCTTTCTTT.

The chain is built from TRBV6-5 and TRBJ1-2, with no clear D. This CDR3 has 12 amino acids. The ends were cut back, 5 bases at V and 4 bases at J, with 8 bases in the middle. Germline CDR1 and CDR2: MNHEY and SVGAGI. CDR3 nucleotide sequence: TGTGCCAGCAGTGACGGAAGCTATGGCTACACCTTC. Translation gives CASSDGSYGYTF.

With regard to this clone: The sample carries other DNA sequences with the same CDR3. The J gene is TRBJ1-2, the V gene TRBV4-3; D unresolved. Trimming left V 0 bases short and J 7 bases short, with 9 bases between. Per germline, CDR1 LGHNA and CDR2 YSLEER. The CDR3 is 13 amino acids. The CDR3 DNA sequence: TGCGCCAGCAGCCAAGAAGGAACGGGTGGCTACACCTTC. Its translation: CASSQEGTGGYTF.

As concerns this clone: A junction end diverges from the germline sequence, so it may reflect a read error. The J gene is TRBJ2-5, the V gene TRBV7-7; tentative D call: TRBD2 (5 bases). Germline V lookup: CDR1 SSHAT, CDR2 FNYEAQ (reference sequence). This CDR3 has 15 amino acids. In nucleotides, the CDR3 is TGTGCTAGCAGCTTATCCGGAGGCCCCCAAGAGACCCAGTACTTC. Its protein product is CASSLSGGPQETQYF.

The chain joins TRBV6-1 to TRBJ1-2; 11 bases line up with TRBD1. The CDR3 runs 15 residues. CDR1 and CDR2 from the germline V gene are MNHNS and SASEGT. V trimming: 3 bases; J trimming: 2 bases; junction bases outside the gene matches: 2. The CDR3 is CASSERTGGNYGYTF. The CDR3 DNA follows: TGTGCCAGCAGTGAGAGGACAGGGGGCAACTATGGCTACACCTTC.

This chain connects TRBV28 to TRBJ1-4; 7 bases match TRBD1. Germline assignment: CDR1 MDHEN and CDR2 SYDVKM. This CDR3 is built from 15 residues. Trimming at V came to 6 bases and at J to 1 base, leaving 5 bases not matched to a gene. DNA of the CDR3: TGTGCCAGCAGGGCGGGACAGCTAACTAATGAAAAACTGTTTTTT. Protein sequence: CASRAGQLTNEKLFF.

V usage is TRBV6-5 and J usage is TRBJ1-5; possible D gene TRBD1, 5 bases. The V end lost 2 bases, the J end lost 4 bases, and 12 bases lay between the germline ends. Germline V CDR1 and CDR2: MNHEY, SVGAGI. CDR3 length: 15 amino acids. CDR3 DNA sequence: TGTGCCAGCAGTTACCGTTCAGGGCCTAATCAGCCCCAGCATTTT. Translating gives CASSYRSGPNQPQHF.

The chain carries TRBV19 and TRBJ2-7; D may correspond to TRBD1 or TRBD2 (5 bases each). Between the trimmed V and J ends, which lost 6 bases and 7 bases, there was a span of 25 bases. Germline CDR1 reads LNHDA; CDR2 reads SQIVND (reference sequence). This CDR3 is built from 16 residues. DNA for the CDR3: TGTGCCAGTAGCGGATTTTACAGAGGGGTTCCTGAGGAGCAGTACTTC. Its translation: CASSGFYRGVPEEQYF.

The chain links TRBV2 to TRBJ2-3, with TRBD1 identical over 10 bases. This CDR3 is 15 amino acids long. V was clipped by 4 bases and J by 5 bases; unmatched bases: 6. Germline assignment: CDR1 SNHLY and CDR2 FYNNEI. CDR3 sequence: CASSGQGAQVDTQYF. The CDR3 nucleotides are TGTGCCAGCAGTGGACAGGGGGCGCAGGTAGATACGCAGTATTTT. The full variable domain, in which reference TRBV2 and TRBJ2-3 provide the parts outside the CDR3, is EPEVTQTPSHQVTQMGQEVILRCVPISNHLYFYWYRQILGQKVEFLVSFYNNEISEKSEIFDDQFSVERPDGSNFTLKIRSTKLEDSAMYFCASSGQGAQVDTQYFGPGTRLTVL.

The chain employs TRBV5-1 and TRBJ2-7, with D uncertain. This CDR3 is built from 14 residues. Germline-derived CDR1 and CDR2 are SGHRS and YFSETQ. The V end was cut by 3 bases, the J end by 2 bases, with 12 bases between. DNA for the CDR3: TGCGCCAGCAGCTCCGTTCGTTCGACCTACGAGCAGTACTTC. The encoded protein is CASSSVRSTYEQYF.

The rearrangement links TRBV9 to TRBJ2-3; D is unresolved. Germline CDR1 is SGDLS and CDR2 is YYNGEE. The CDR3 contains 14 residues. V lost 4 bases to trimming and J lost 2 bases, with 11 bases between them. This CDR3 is CASSTTPNTDTQYF. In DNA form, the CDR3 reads TGTGCCAGCAGCACTACACCCAACACAGATACGCAGTATTTT.

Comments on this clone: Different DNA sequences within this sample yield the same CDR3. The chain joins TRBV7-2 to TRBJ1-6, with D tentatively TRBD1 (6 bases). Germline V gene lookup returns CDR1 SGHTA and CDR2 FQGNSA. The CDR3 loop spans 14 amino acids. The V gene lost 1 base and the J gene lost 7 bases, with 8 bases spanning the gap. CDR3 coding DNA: TGTGCCAGCAGCTTAGGGGGGGGCAATTCACCCCTCCACTTT. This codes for CASSLGGGNSPLHF.

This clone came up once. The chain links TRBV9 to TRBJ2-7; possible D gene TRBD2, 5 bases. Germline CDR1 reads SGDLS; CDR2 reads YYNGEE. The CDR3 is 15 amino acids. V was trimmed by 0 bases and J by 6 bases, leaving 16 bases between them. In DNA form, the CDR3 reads TGTGCCAGCAGCGTAGATGGGTGGGAGCGAGGCGAGCAGTACTTC. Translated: CASSVDGWERGEQYF.

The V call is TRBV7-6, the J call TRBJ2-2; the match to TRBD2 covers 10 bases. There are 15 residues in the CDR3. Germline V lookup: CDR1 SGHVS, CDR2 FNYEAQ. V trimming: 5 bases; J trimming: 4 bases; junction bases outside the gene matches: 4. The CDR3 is CASSLRTSGTGELFF. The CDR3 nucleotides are TGTGCCAGCAGCCTGAGGACTAGCGGCACCGGGGAGCTGTTTTTT.

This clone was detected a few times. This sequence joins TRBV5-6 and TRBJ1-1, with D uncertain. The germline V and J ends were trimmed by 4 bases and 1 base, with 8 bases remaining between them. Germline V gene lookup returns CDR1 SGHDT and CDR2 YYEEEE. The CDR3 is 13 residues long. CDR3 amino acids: CASSRPPNTEAFF. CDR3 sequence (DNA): TGTGCCAGCAGCCGGCCCCCGAACACTGAAGCTTTCTTT.

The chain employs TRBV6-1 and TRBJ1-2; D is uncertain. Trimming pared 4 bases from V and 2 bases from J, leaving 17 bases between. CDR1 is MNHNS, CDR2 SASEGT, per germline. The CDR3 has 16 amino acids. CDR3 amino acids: CASSGSQAGPNYGYTF. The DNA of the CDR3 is TGTGCCAGCAGTGGATCCCAAGCCGGACCGAACTATGGCTACACCTTC.

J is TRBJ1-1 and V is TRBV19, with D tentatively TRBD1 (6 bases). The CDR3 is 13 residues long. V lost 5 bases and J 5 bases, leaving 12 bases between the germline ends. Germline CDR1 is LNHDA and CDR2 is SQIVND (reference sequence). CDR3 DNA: TGTGCCAGTAGTCCACGACAGGCGACTGAAGCTTTCTTT. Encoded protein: CASSPRQATEAFF.

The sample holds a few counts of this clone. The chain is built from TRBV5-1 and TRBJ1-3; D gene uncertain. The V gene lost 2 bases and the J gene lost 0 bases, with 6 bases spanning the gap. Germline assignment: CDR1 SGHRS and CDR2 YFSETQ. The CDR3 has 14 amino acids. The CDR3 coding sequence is TGCGCCAGCAGCTTCAGTGACTCTGGAAACACCATATATTTT. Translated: CASSFSDSGNTIYF.

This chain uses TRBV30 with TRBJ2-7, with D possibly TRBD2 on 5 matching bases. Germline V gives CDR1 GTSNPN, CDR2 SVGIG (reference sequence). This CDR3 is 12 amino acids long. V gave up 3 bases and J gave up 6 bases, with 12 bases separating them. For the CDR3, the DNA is TGTGCCTGGAGGGCGAGGGTCGGCGAGCAGTACTTC. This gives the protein CAWRARVGEQYF.

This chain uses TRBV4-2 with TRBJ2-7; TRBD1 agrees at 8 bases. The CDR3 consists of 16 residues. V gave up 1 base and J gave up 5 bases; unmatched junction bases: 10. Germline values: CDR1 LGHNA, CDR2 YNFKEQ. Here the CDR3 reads CASSQAGNRGFDEQYF. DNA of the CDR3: TGTGCCAGCAGCCAAGCGGGCAACAGGGGGTTTGACGAGCAGTACTTC.

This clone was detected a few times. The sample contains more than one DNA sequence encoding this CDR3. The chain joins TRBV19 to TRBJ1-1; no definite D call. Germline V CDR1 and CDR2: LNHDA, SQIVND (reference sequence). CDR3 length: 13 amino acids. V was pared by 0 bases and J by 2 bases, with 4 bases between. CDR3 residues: CASSIDRNTEAFF. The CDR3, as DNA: TGTGCCAGTAGTATAGATCGTAACACTGAAGCTTTCTTT.

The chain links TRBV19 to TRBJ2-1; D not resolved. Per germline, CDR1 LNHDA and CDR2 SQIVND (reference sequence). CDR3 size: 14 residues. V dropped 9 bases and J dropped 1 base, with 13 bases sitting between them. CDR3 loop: CASGPAYSYNEQFF. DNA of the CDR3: TGTGCCAGCGGCCCGGCCTATTCCTACAATGAGCAGTTCTTC.

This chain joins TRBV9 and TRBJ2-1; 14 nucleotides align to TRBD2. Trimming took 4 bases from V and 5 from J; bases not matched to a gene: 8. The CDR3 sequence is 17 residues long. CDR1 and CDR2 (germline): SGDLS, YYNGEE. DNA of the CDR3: TGTGCCAGCAGCCCCCCGGGACTAGCGGGGGCCGACAATGAGCAGTTCTTC. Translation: CASSPPGLAGADNEQFF.

CDR3 amino acids: CASSFWTEGDEQFF. CDR3 DNA sequence: TGTGCCAGCAGCTTCTGGACAGAGGGTGATGAGCAGTTCTTC. The rearrangement uses TRBV7-3 and TRBJ2-1, with D possibly matching TRBD1 (6 bases). CDR1 and CDR2 (germline): SGHTA, FQGTGA. The CDR3 totals 14 residues. The ends were cut back, 3 bases at V and 8 bases at J, with 14 bases in the middle.

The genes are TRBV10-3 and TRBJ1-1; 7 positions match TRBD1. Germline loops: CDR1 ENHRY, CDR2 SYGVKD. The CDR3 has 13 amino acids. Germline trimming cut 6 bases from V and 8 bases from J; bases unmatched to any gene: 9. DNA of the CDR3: TGTGCCATCAGCCAGACAGGGCCCCAGGAAGCTTTCTTT. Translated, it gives CAISQTGPQEAFF.